A selection of T cell receptor beta chains follows, all from one sample in a study of blood T cell repertoires in COVID-19. Sequencing used immunoSEQ multiplex PCR; TCRdb keeps in-frame clones, though not all of them. The profile shows over 60,000 clones, about nine tenths of them singletons. Sequencing was performed on peripheral blood. These receptors all come from a man aged 65-85 years with active or convalescent COVID-19. Each CDR3 is given with its conserved first and last residue. The D gene is left open where the match is weak. Clone sizes are given selectively: once, few, many, or a class where the clone is expanded.

V	D	J	length	size	CDR3	DNA
TRBV9	TRBD1	TRBJ1-1	16	once	CASSRGRTGGNTEAFF	TGTGCCAGCAGCCGCGGGAGGACAGGGGGTAACACTGAAGCTTTCTTT
TRBV18	TRBD1	TRBJ2-5	17	.	CASSPLGQGDRQETQYF	TGTGCCAGCTCACCGCTAGGACAGGGGGACCGACAAGAGACCCAGTACTTC
TRBV6-2/TRBV6-3	TRBD2	TRBJ2-2	16	.	CASSGPGLASAGELFF	TGTGCCAGCAGTGGTCCGGGACTAGCGAGCGCCGGGGAGCTGTTTTTT
TRBV19	.	TRBJ2-2	15	.	CASSRTDYNTGELFF	TGTGCCAGTAGTAGGACAGACTATAACACCGGGGAGCTGTTTTTT
TRBV5-5	.	TRBJ2-7	15	.	CASSLASGTLYEQYF	TGTGCCAGCAGCTTGGCCTCCGGGACTCTCTACGAGCAGTACTTC
TRBV28	TRBD1	TRBJ1-1	15	.	CASSPPTGGVSKAFF	TGTGCCAGCAGTCCCCCGACAGGGGGCGTCTCCAAAGCTTTCTTT
TRBV3-1/TRBV3-2	.	TRBJ2-1	16	.	CASSQVLIDIANEQFF	TGTGCCAGCAGCCAAGTTTTGATAGATATTGCCAATGAGCAGTTCTTC
TRBV3-1/TRBV3-2	TRBD1	TRBJ1-1	14	.	CASSLGQGLTEAFF	TGTGCCAGCAGCCTCGGACAGGGGCTCACTGAAGCTTTCTTT
TRBV18	.	TRBJ1-5	14	once	CASSPQDSIQPQHF	TGTGCCAGCTCACCCCAGGACTCAATTCAGCCCCAGCATTTT
TRBV18	.	TRBJ2-1	13	.	CASSPGTENEQFF	TGTGCCAGCTCACCAGGGACTGAAAATGAGCAGTTCTTC
TRBV7-3	TRBD2	TRBJ2-5	15	.	CASSPGLAGGETQYF	TGTGCCAGCAGCCCGGGGCTAGCGGGAGGGGAGACCCAGTACTTC
TRBV9	TRBD2	TRBJ2-1	16	.	CASSGGTSVAYNEQFF	TGTGCCAGCAGCGGGGGGACTAGCGTAGCCTACAATGAGCAGTTCTTC
TRBV7-3	TRBD2	TRBJ2-2	17	.	CASSILAGGPGTGELFF	TGTGCCAGCAGCATACTAGCGGGAGGGCCAGGCACCGGGGAGCTGTTTTTT
TRBV29-1	TRBD1	TRBJ2-7	12	.	CSVEDRLDEQYF	TGCAGCGTTGAGGACAGGTTGGACGAGCAGTACTTC
TRBV10-2	TRBD1	TRBJ2-3	14	few	CASRATGIADTQYF	TGCGCCAGCAGGGCGACAGGGATTGCAGATACGCAGTATTTT
TRBV9	TRBD2	TRBJ2-3	18	few	CASSVNPGLAGGADTQYF	TGTGCCAGCAGCGTAAACCCCGGACTAGCGGGAGGAGCAGATACGCAGTATTTT
TRBV5-1	.	TRBJ2-3	14	.	CASSLAISGDTQYF	TGCGCCAGCAGCCTGGCTATTTCCGGGGATACGCAGTATTTT
TRBV28	TRBD1	TRBJ1-5	13	.	CASRGQLNQPQHF	TGTGCCAGCAGGGGACAGTTAAATCAGCCCCAGCATTTT
TRBV28	TRBD1	TRBJ1-2	15	.	CASSLPGRGLGGYTF	TGTGCCAGCAGTTTACCCGGCAGGGGGCTGGGTGGCTACACCTTC
TRBV7-2	.	TRBJ1-4	16	.	CASSQAIGATNEKLFF	TGTGCCAGCAGCCAAGCAATTGGAGCAACTAATGAAAAACTGTTTTTT
TRBV5-1	TRBD1	TRBJ2-7	15	.	CASSFGTGNSYEQYF	TGCGCCAGCAGCTTTGGGACAGGGAACTCCTACGAGCAGTACTTC
TRBV30	.	TRBJ1-5	14	.	CAWSDPQGHQPQHF	TGTGCCTGGAGTGACCCCCAGGGGCATCAGCCCCAGCATTTT
TRBV5-1	TRBD1	TRBJ2-5	16	.	CASSLTGTGGQETQYF	TGCGCCAGCAGCTTGACCGGGACAGGGGGTCAAGAGACCCAGTACTTC
TRBV28	TRBD1	TRBJ1-2	13	.	CASRAGGYYGYTF	TGTGCCAGCAGGGCAGGGGGCTACTATGGCTACACCTTC
TRBV2	.	TRBJ2-7	13	few	CASSFQGLYEQYF	TGTGCCAGCAGTTTCCAGGGGCTTTACGAGCAGTACTTC
TRBV5-6	TRBD1	TRBJ2-1	13	.	CASTRDRDNEQFF	TGTGCCAGCACGCGGGACAGGGACAATGAGCAGTTCTTC
TRBV19	.	TRBJ2-2	14	.	CASRDQSVTGELFF	TGTGCCAGTAGAGATCAGAGCGTTACCGGGGAGCTGTTTTTT
TRBV4-2	TRBD2	TRBJ2-3	17	.	CASSQESAGGMADTQYF	TGTGCCAGCAGCCAAGAATCAGCGGGAGGTATGGCAGATACGCAGTATTTT
TRBV28	TRBD2	TRBJ2-4	18	.	CASSYALLAGVDKNIQYF	TGTGCCAGCAGTTATGCTTTACTAGCGGGAGTTGACAAAAACATTCAGTACTTC
TRBV24-1	TRBD1	TRBJ2-1	15	.	CATSDSGTGVYEQFF	TGTGCCACCAGTGATTCCGGGACAGGGGTATATGAGCAGTTCTTC
TRBV4-1	.	TRBJ2-1	16	.	CASSQTNPSSYNEQFF	TGCGCCAGCAGCCAAACTAACCCTAGCTCCTACAATGAGCAGTTCTTC
TRBV7-9	.	TRBJ2-2	14	medium-sized	CASRSRGNTGELFF	TGTGCCAGCAGGTCTAGGGGGAACACCGGGGAGCTGTTTTTT
TRBV28	.	TRBJ1-5	12	.	CASSIQVQPQHF	TGTGCCAGCAGTATACAGGTCCAGCCCCAGCATTTT
TRBV2	TRBD1	TRBJ1-4	14	.	CASSDPRGNEKLFF	TGTGCCAGCAGTGATCCCAGGGGGAATGAAAAACTGTTTTTT
TRBV28	.	TRBJ1-2	17	.	CASSFVGLLYRVNGYTF	TGTGCCAGCAGTTTCGTGGGCCTCCTGTACAGGGTTAATGGCTACACCTTC
TRBV5-1	TRBD2	TRBJ2-1	13	once	CASSLFSGRGLFF	TGCGCCAGCAGCTTGTTTAGCGGGAGGGGCCTGTTCTTC
TRBV5-5	TRBD1	TRBJ2-1	15	once	CASSLGQGEYNEQFF	TGTGCCAGCAGCTTGGGACAGGGGGAGTACAATGAGCAGTTCTTC
TRBV4-2	TRBD2	TRBJ2-2	16	.	CASSQVLSGNVGELFF	TGTGCCAGCAGCCAAGTGCTTAGCGGGAATGTCGGGGAGCTGTTTTTT
TRBV5-8	.	TRBJ1-5	15	.	CASSLARLENQPQHF	TGTGCCAGCAGCTTGGCCCGTCTAGAGAATCAGCCCCAGCATTTT
TRBV11-2	TRBD2	TRBJ2-5	17	.	CASSLDSGGTRRETQYF	TGTGCCAGCAGCTTAGATTCGGGAGGTACCCGTCGGGAGACCCAGTACTTC
TRBV6-5	.	TRBJ1-1	14	.	CASSYSRAGTEAFF	TGTGCCAGCAGTTACTCGAGGGCGGGCACTGAAGCTTTCTTT
TRBV19	TRBD1	TRBJ1-2	14	.	CASSMRQGLYGYTF	TGTGCCAGTAGTATGCGACAGGGTCTCTATGGCTACACCTTC
TRBV5-1	.	TRBJ2-3	14	once	CASSLPQGSDTQYF	TGCGCCAGCAGCCTGCCACAGGGTAGCGATACGCAGTATTTT
TRBV2	.	TRBJ2-3	13	once	CASSVLPGDTQYF	TGTGCCAGCAGTGTTTTACCGGGAGATACGCAGTATTTT
TRBV18	TRBD2	TRBJ2-1	14	.	CASDSGLAHNEQFF	TGTGCCAGCGACTCGGGACTAGCACACAATGAGCAGTTCTTC
TRBV5-1	.	TRBJ2-1	16	once	CASSLGRRADFNEQFF	TGCGCCAGCAGCTTGGGACGGCGGGCGGATTTCAATGAGCAGTTCTTC
TRBV6-5	.	TRBJ1-3	13	.	CAIRGSAGNTIYF	TGTGCCATAAGGGGTTCAGCTGGAAACACCATATATTTT
TRBV7-2	.	TRBJ2-5	15	.	CASSLVKGGQETQYF	TGTGCCAGCAGCTTAGTGAAGGGCGGGCAAGAGACCCAGTACTTC
TRBV6-7	TRBD2	TRBJ2-7	17	.	CASSYHVRREPRYEQYF	TGTGCCAGCAGTTACCACGTTAGGCGGGAGCCCCGCTACGAGCAGTACTTC
TRBV24-1	.	TRBJ2-3	13	.	CATSDGETDTQYF	TGTGCCACCAGTGACGGGGAAACAGATACGCAGTATTTT
TRBV6-5	TRBD2	TRBJ2-2	16	.	CASSYFGGENTGELFF	TGTGCCAGCAGTTACTTTGGGGGGGAGAACACCGGGGAGCTGTTTTTT
TRBV28	TRBD1	TRBJ1-4	14	.	CASRETGAEEKLFF	TGTGCCAGCAGGGAGACAGGGGCAGAAGAAAAACTGTTTTTT
TRBV10-3	TRBD1	TRBJ2-1	14	.	CAISPGTGIGEQFF	TGTGCCATCAGCCCCGGGACAGGGATTGGTGAGCAGTTCTTC
TRBV4-1	TRBD1	TRBJ2-2	15	.	CASSPGQGATGELFF	TGCGCCAGCAGCCCGGGACAGGGGGCTACCGGGGAGCTGTTTTTT
TRBV27	TRBD2	TRBJ2-7	14	.	CASRGLAGAYEQYF	TGTGCCAGCAGGGGTCTAGCGGGAGCCTACGAGCAGTACTTC
TRBV5-1	.	TRBJ2-5	14	.	CASSPGAGGETQYF	TGCGCCAGCAGCCCCGGGGCCGGGGGAGAGACCCAGTACTTC
TRBV19	TRBD1	TRBJ1-6	14	.	CASSTGQINSPLHF	TGTGCCAGTAGTACGGGACAGATTAATTCACCCCTCCACTTT
TRBV5-1	TRBD1	TRBJ2-7	15	.	CASSLEVRGTHEQYF	TGCGCCAGCAGCTTGGAGGTCAGGGGGACCCACGAGCAGTACTTC